This T cell receptor (beta chain) appears in the sequencing data of a study of blood T cell repertoires in COVID-19 (dated by TCRdb to 2018 to 2021). About the study as a whole: Samples from collaborators originated in the United States, Italy and Spain and spanned both the acute and convalescent phases of COVID-19. The material from the prospective study consisted of cDNA or gDNA derived from T cells, B-cell-depleted T cells, or PBMCs. The dataset comprised deeply sampled blood TCRbeta repertoires from subjects exposed to, actively infected with, or recovered from COVID-19. A freely available public database, intended as a resource for researchers studying the immune response to SARS-CoV-2, is where the repertoires were released. Samples came from the ongoing ImmuneRACE study (first 160 participants) plus 1,254 subjects from 6 global collaborators. Sample metadata almost always included a de-identified subject ID, COVID-19 status, age in years and sex. HLA class I and class II types, where available, came from metadata supplied by the sample provider rather than from assay-based typing. Summary of the overall study and its limitations: The quantity of clinical and demographic metadata differed by source and by participant and was supplied without curation.

TCRbeta CDR3 regions were amplified from genomic DNA by means of the immunoSEQ Assay, a bias-controlled multiplex PCR. On the authors' methods: Within the assay, amplification of reference gene primers was used to estimate how many nucleated cells each sample contained. To quantify the absolute abundance of each unique TCRbeta CDR3 rearrangement, sequence reads were collapsed and filtered. Productive Simpson clonality was computed per sample as the square root of Simpson's diversity index over productive rearrangements. Imported from immuneACCESS, the table was reduced by TCRdb to in-frame sequences with V and J called. These copies leave out some clones; in studies compared against another copy, an unresolved V gene accounts for under half, and the cause of the remainder is not known. V and J calls and clone size are copied from that table; D and trimming were computed from the DNA. A total of 30,000 or so clones appear in this sample, roughly 65% of them only once. Around a sixth of the sample is in the top ten clones.

The CDR3 runs 18 amino acids, cysteine and phenylalanine included. Only the CDR3 DNA is retained, 54 bases long and in frame from the first base. The V end loses 5 bases and the J end loses 4 bases, and a stretch of 26 bases separates them. Reading the germline V gene (reference sequence) gives CDR1 SEHNR and CDR2 FQNEAQ. As concerns this clone: The target of this receptor is not known. Per-base qualities were not stored, and no clone one base away is much larger.

The collaborating institutions used their own protocols to collect whole blood in K2EDTA tubes. For TCRbeta analysis, collaborator samples were shipped as frozen whole blood, as isolated PBMCs, or as DNA extracted from either sample type. Sequencing was done on a sample of peripheral blood. Recombination linked TRBV7-9 to TRBJ1-2; 5 matching bases give a weak D call of TRBD1. This clonotype was obtained from a human donor in a cohort sampled during active COVID-19. The CDR3: CASSPIRAPKGGAYGYTF. The sequence in DNA is TGTGCCAGCAGCCCAATAAGGGCCCCCAAAGGAGGGGCCTATGGCTACACCTTC.